This TCR beta chain was sequenced during a study of CD8+ T cells in alopecia areata. Trimming left V 3 bases short and J 6 bases short, with 12 bases between. Germline lookup yields CDR1 ENHRY and CDR2 SYGVKD. The CDR3 spans 13 residues. Following extraction, RNA underwent reverse transcription to cDNA, which served as the sequencing template. Sequencing was performed with immunoSEQ multiplex PCR; in TCRdb, only in-frame clones are kept and a portion is missing. The sample has about 180,000 clones, roughly 63% seen once. The source was CD4+ T cells sorted from blood, collected at week 0. This TCR derives from a human donor with alopecia areata. This chain connects TRBV10-3 to TRBJ2-7, with a possible D match to TRBD2 (6 bases). The CDR3 sequence is CAISDMLGGEQYF. The CDR3 DNA is TGTGCCATCAGTGATATGCTGGGAGGCGAGCAGTACTTC.